What follows are 5 T cell receptor beta chains derived from one specimen sequenced in a study of CD8 T cells in ankylosing spondylitis. TCRdb recomputed calls from the 5' RACE reads with MiXCR, one row per CDR3 protein. This sample has some 700,000 distinct CDR3 sequences, with around a fifth found just once. Study findings and constraints: The study identified a TCR beta motif of under 10 highly homologous variants that appeared characteristic of ankylosing spondylitis blood.

These TCRs' antigens remain unknown. Sequencing was carried out using blood, either unsorted or a sorted T cell fraction (not recorded which). These TCRs come from a male donor with ankylosing spondylitis.

This clonotype has more than one count but fewer than ten. The chain employs TRBV5-1 and TRBJ1-1; 11 bases map to TRBD1. The CDR3 loop spans 18 amino acids. Germline values: CDR1 SGHRS, CDR2 YFSETQ. The trim removed 2 bases at V and 3 bases at J, leaving 12 bases unmatched. The CDR3 DNA reads TGCGCCAGCAGCTTCTCCGGGACAGGGGGGGTTCGGGACACTGAAGCTTTCTTT. Amino acids: CASSFSGTGGVRDTEAFF.

The genes are TRBV11-2 and TRBJ2-1, with 7 bases that match TRBD1. The CDR3 extends over 16 amino acids. Germline CDR1 SGHAT, CDR2 FQNNGV. The junction had 14 bases not matched to a gene; V was cut back by 5 bases and J by 7 bases. The CDR3 reads CASSRSVGTETNEQFF. The CDR3 DNA is TGTGCCAGCAGCCGGAGTGTGGGGACAGAAACTAATGAGCAGTTCTTC. Complete variable domain (other parts from reference TRBV11-2 and TRBJ2-1): EAGVAQSPRYKIIEKRQSVAFWCNPISGHATLYWYQQILGQGPKLLIQFQNNGVVDDSQLPKDRFSAERLKGVDSTLKIQPAKLEDSAVYLCASSRSVGTETNEQFFGPGTRLTVL.

This CDR3 reads CATRGGGGYEQYF. Here the CDR3 DNA reads TGTGCCACCCGTGGAGGGGGGGGCTACGAGCAGTACTTC. The chain links TRBV6-1 to TRBJ2-7, with a possible D match to TRBD2 (7 bases). The V end lost 10 bases, the J end lost 3 bases, and 16 bases lay between the germline ends. Looked up from germline, CDR1 is MNHNS and CDR2 is SASEGT. The CDR3 runs to 13 residues.

This clonotype was recorded a few times. The chain is built from TRBV12-3 or TRBV12-4 and TRBJ1-1; weak D call: TRBD1 (5 bases). V lost 6 bases to trimming and J lost 1 base, with 12 bases between them. This CDR3 has 14 residues. The CDR3 loop is CASSQHGGNTEAFF. The CDR3 coding sequence is TGTGCCAGCAGCCAACACGGGGGGAACACTGAAGCTTTCTTT.

The V gene is TRBV10-3, the J gene TRBJ2-5, with D hard to call. V lost 3 bases and J lost 3, with 8 bases in between. From germline, CDR1 is ENHRY and CDR2 SYGVKD. The CDR3 has 13 amino acids. CDR3 nucleotide sequence: TGTGCCATCAGTGATCGGCAAGAAGAGACCCAGTACTTC. Its protein is CAISDRQEETQYF.